The entry that follows covers one T cell receptor (beta chain) sequence. The repertoire was sequenced with immunoSEQ multiplex PCR; TCRdb's copy has only in-frame clones and lacks some. The repertoire holds some 300,000 clones, with around 90% as singletons. This sample was included in a study of blood T cell repertoires in COVID-19. Turning to the study itself: Both acute and convalescent COVID-19 samples were obtained from the United States, Italy and Spain. Sources were T cells, B-cell-depleted T cells, or PBMCs; the material itself was cDNA or gDNA.

Trimming removed 0 bases at V and 5 bases at J, with 7 bases between. This CDR3 region has 13 residues. Germline CDR1 LGHNA, CDR2 YNFKEQ. This TCR came from a man in his sixties or seventies with acute or convalescent COVID-19. The sequencing input was peripheral blood. The chain couples TRBV4-2 to TRBJ2-5; D possibly corresponds to TRBD2 (5 bases). The CDR3 protein is CASSQDSGETQYF. DNA for the CDR3: TGTGCCAGCAGCCAAGACTCGGGGGAGACCCAGTACTTC.